This note documents a single T cell receptor beta chain sequence. Antigen unknown. The data were taken from a study of early T cells in non-severe SARS-CoV-2 infection. On the study more broadly: Sequenced bulk RNA came from whole blood that was unsorted, and chains were unpaired. Findings and caveats of the study: VDJdb-based annotation leaned toward anti-spike CD8 responses and missed private and CD4 specificities.

Unique molecular identifiers were added to individual cDNA molecules. Via MiXCR, TCRdb re-called the 5' RACE reads, giving one row per CDR3 protein. The table shows some 71,000 distinct CDR3 sequences, with roughly 13% occurring only once. V lost 4 bases and J lost 4, with 9 bases in between. There are 13 residues in the CDR3. CDR1 and CDR2 from the germline V gene are SGDLS and YYNGEE. Material for sequencing was whole blood. This sequence was found in an adult who was a healthcare worker with PCR-confirmed SARS-CoV-2 infection or an uninfected control (not recorded which). The J gene is TRBJ1-3, the V gene TRBV9; D uncertain. CDR3 DNA sequence: TGTGCCAGCAGCCCCCGGGGAGGAAACACCATATATTTT. This codes for CASSPRGGNTIYF.